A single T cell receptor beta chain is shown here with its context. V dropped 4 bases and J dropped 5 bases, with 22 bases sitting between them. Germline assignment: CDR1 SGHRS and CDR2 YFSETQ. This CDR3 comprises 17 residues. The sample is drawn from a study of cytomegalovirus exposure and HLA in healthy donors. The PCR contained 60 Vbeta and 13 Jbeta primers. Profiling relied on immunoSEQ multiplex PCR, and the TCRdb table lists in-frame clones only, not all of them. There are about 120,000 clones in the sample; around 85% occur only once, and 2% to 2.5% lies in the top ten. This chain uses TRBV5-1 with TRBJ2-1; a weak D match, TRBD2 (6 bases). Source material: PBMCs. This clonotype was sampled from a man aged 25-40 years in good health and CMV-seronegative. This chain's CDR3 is CASSPVTAGADDNEQFF. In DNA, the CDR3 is TGCGCCAGCAGCCCCGTAACAGCGGGCGCCGATGACAATGAGCAGTTCTTC. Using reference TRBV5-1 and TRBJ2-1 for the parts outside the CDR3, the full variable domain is KAGVTQTPRYLIKTRGQQVTLSCSPISGHRSVSWYQQTPGQGLQFLFEYFSETQRNKGNFPGRFSGRQFSNSRSEMNVSTLELGDSALYLCASSPVTAGADDNEQFFGPGTRLTVL.